A single sample gave rise to the 32 T cell receptor beta chains below, sequenced in a study of radiotherapy plus CTLA-4 blockade in lung cancer. This table comes from immunoSEQ multiplex PCR, and its TCRdb copy is limited to in-frame clones, with some not included. The sample carries tens of thousands of clones, approximately 79% recorded once. The sequenced sample was peripheral blood, obtained from a patient treated with radiotherapy plus ipilimumab. These receptors all come from a human donor with non-small cell lung cancer who had stable disease on radiotherapy plus ipilimumab.

The genes are TRBV7-9 and TRBJ1-1; 10 bases match TRBD1. The germline gives CDR1 SEHNR, CDR2 FQNEAQ (reference sequence). The CDR3 spans 16 residues. Losses at the gene ends were 5 bases for V and 0 bases for J; bases not matched to a gene: 6. CDR3: CASSTRQGALNTEAFF. CDR3 in DNA: TGTGCCAGCAGCACAAGACAGGGGGCTTTGAACACTGAAGCTTTCTTT.

The chain has TRBV19 and TRBJ2-7; maybe TRBD2 (6 bases). Germline V CDR1 and CDR2: LNHDA, SQIVND (reference sequence). V lost 5 bases, J lost 6 bases, and 17 bases lay in between. This CDR3 contains 14 residues. This CDR3 is CASSLRDFLAEQYF. CDR3 DNA: TGTGCCAGTAGTCTACGGGACTTCTTGGCCGAGCAGTACTTC.

This clone has more than one count but fewer than ten. The CDR3 DNA reads TGTGCCAGCAGTTCAGGGTTTCCTAATGAAAAACTGTTTTTT. It encodes CASSSGFPNEKLFF. The chain has TRBV27 and TRBJ1-4; D may be TRBD1 (5 bases). Trimming cost V 4 bases and J 3 bases, with 9 bases left between them. Germline V CDR1 and CDR2: MNHEY, SMNVEV (reference sequence). There are 14 residues in the CDR3.

V gene TRBV27 combines with J gene TRBJ2-7; D is perhaps TRBD1 (6 bases). V lost 4 bases, J lost 0 bases, and 22 bases lay in between. Per germline, CDR1 MNHEY and CDR2 SMNVEV (reference sequence). The CDR3 loop spans 18 amino acids. For the CDR3, the DNA is TGTGCCAGCAGTTCTGTCAACCCGGGACAATTCCGCTCCTACGAGCAGTACTTC. Translated: CASSSVNPGQFRSYEQYF.

This rearrangement joins TRBV2 to TRBJ1-5, with D hard to call. V was shortened by 4 bases and J by 2 bases, with 12 bases between the two germline ends. Germline CDR1 SNHLY, CDR2 FYNNEI. The CDR3 has 15 residues. In nucleotides, the CDR3 is TGTGCCAGCAGTGGATCACTCACCGGCAATCAGCCCCAGCATTTT. Translated: CASSGSLTGNQPQHF.

The V call is TRBV6-1, the J call TRBJ1-3; D unclear. V lost 4 bases, J lost 2 bases, and 9 bases lay in between. The CDR3 covers 14 residues. The germline V gene encodes CDR1 MNHNS and CDR2 SASEGT. CDR3 amino acids: CASSGIITGNTIYF. As DNA, the CDR3 is TGTGCCAGCAGTGGGATAATCACTGGAAACACCATATATTTT.

The chain combines TRBV28 with TRBJ2-7; D tentatively fits TRBD1 or TRBD2 (5 bases each). The germline V gene has CDR1 MDHEN and CDR2 SYDVKM. The CDR3 totals 14 residues. V was cut by 5 bases and J by 5 bases, with 16 bases left in between. The CDR3, as DNA: TGTGCCAGCAGTGGGGTGGGGGACCGAGACGAGCAGTACGTC. Its protein is CASSGVGDRDEQYV.

This clone was seen repeatedly, ten times or more. This chain joins TRBV4-1 and TRBJ1-1; D remains unclear. This CDR3 is 12 amino acids long. V gave up 3 bases and J gave up 6 bases, with 8 bases separating them. Germline loops: CDR1 MGHRA, CDR2 YSYEKL. The CDR3 nucleotides read TGCGCCAGCAGCCACTACGGGGCTGAAGCTTTCTTT. Its translation: CASSHYGAEAFF.

The V call is TRBV15, the J call TRBJ1-6, with 9 nucleotides matching TRBD1. CDR1 and CDR2 (germline): LNHNV, YYDKDF (reference sequence). This CDR3 spans 17 amino acids. Trimming removed 2 bases from V and 8 bases from J; junction bases left unmatched: 10. CDR3 sequence (DNA): TGTGCCACCAGCAGAAAATTTACAGGGGGCAGCGATTCACCCCTCCACTTT. This translates into CATSRKFTGGSDSPLHF.

The chain employs TRBV27 and TRBJ1-1; 8 bases agree with TRBD1. Germline trimming cut 7 bases from V and 5 bases from J; bases unmatched to any gene: 9. CDR1 is MNHEY and CDR2 is SMNVEV in the germline V gene (reference sequence). CDR3 size: 14 residues. CDR3 sequence (DNA): TGTGCCAGCAAGCTAAGGACAGGGCGGACTGAAGCTTTCTTT. Amino acids: CASKLRTGRTEAFF.

The chain employs TRBV25-1 and TRBJ2-1; perhaps TRBD1 as D (6 bases). With 3 bases removed from V and 0 bases from J, the gap between germline ends came to 12 bases. This CDR3 has 16 amino acids. Per germline, CDR1 MGHDK and CDR2 SYGVNS. CDR3 sequence reads: CASSERRGHSYNEQFF. As DNA, the CDR3 is TGTGCCAGCAGTGAGCGAAGGGGACACTCCTACAATGAGCAGTTCTTC.

The chain recombines TRBV30 with TRBJ1-5, with D hard to call. Germline CDR1 GTSNPN, CDR2 SVGIG (reference sequence). Trimming pared 3 bases from V and 5 bases from J, leaving 11 bases between. This CDR3 has 13 amino acids. CDR3 in amino acids: CAWSNGEDQPQHF. In nucleotides, the CDR3 is TGTGCCTGGAGCAACGGGGAGGATCAGCCCCAGCATTTT.

The chain recombines TRBV6-1 with TRBJ1-2; D gene unclear. The germline gives CDR1 MNHNS, CDR2 SASEGT. This CDR3 region has 14 residues. V gave up 2 bases and J gave up 8 bases, with 15 bases separating them. The CDR3 loop reads CASSENRGGMGYTF. CDR3 coding DNA: TGTGCCAGCAGTGAAAACCGGGGAGGCATGGGCTACACCTTC.

The chain links TRBV6-6 to TRBJ1-1; D is undetermined. Trimming removed 9 bases from V and 8 bases from J, with 7 bases in between. Germline CDR1 MNHNY, CDR2 SVGAGI (reference sequence). The CDR3 is 9 residues long. Here the CDR3 reads CASSLEAFF. The CDR3 coding sequence is TGTGCCAGTAGCCTCGAAGCTTTCTTT.

This clone has just a few counts. The CDR3 bases are TGTGCCAGCAGTTCCTACCCCAATGGCGGCACTGAAGCTTTCTTT. This sequence encodes CASSSYPNGGTEAFF. The genes are TRBV28 and TRBJ1-1; D is undetermined. Between the trimmed V and J ends, which lost 4 bases and 4 bases, there was a span of 16 bases. This CDR3 is 15 amino acids long. In germline, CDR1 is MDHEN, CDR2 SYDVKM.

The J gene is TRBJ1-1, the V gene TRBV4-1, with D possibly TRBD1 on 5 matching bases. With 0 bases removed from V and 7 bases from J, the gap between germline ends came to 9 bases. The CDR3 runs to 13 residues. Germline-derived CDR1 and CDR2 are MGHRA and YSYEKL. CDR3 loop: CASSQDGGFEAFF. The CDR3, as DNA: TGCGCCAGCAGCCAAGATGGGGGTTTTGAAGCTTTCTTT.

The CDR3 protein is CASSLGLAEYNEQFF. The CDR3 nucleotides are TGCGCCAGCAGCTTAGGGTTAGCGGAATACAATGAGCAGTTCTTC. This chain uses TRBV5-1 with TRBJ2-1, with D perhaps TRBD2 (6 bases). Germline CDR1 reads SGHRS; CDR2 reads YFSETQ. CDR3 length equals 15 residues. Trimming pared 2 bases from V and 4 bases from J, leaving 13 bases between. Full variable domain (remainder filled in from reference TRBV5-1 and TRBJ2-1): KAGVTQTPRYLIKTRGQQVTLSCSPISGHRSVSWYQQTPGQGLQFLFEYFSETQRNKGNFPGRFSGRQFSNSRSEMNVSTLELGDSALYLCASSLGLAEYNEQFFGPGTRLTVL.

In its sample, this clone is medium-sized (0.01 to 0.1%). V gene TRBV4-2 combines with J gene TRBJ1-5, with no clear D. Trimming took off 7 bases at V and 0 bases at J, with 13 bases between the two ends. Germline CDR1 is LGHNA and CDR2 is YNFKEQ. The length of the CDR3 is 15 residues. CDR3 residues: CASKDRPISNQPQHF. Here the CDR3 DNA reads TGTGCCAGCAAAGATCGCCCCATTAGCAATCAGCCCCAGCATTTT.

This chain connects TRBV6-1 to TRBJ1-1; 8 positions agree with TRBD1. The trim removed 8 bases at V and 4 bases at J, leaving 9 bases unmatched. CDR1 and CDR2 (germline): MNHNS, SASEGT. This CDR3 comprises 14 residues. CDR3: CASWTGWSGTEAFF. In DNA, the CDR3 is TGTGCCAGCTGGACAGGGTGGTCCGGCACTGAAGCTTTCTTT.

V and J are TRBV28 and TRBJ1-4; D gene unclear. With 8 bases removed from V and 6 bases from J, the gap between germline ends came to 16 bases. CDR1 is MDHEN, CDR2 SYDVKM, per germline. The CDR3 extends over 14 amino acids. The CDR3 spells CASGRVKLDEKLFF. The CDR3 nucleotides read TGTGCCAGCGGAAGGGTAAAGTTGGATGAAAAACTGTTTTTT.

The V gene is TRBV5-4, the J gene TRBJ2-2; D might be TRBD1 or TRBD2, each matching 7 bases. CDR3 length equals 17 residues. The germline V and J ends were trimmed by 4 bases and 1 base, with 17 bases remaining between them. The germline gives CDR1 SGHNT, CDR2 YYREEE (reference sequence). The CDR3 nucleotides are TGTGCCAGCAGCCTGGGGAGGGGGCGAATGAACACCGGGGAGCTGTTTTTT. This codes for CASSLGRGRMNTGELFF.

The chain joins TRBV7-8 to TRBJ1-2, with TRBD1 matching over 10 bases. Germline V gives CDR1 SGHVS, CDR2 FQNEAQ. With 5 bases clipped from V and 6 bases from J, the junction kept 3 bases outside the gene matches. This CDR3 region has 13 residues. The chain's CDR3 is CASSRQGADGYTF. CDR3 DNA sequence: TGTGCCAGCAGCCGACAGGGGGCGGATGGCTACACCTTC.

This rearrangement joins TRBV10-2 to TRBJ1-2, with 9 bases that match TRBD1. The CDR3 runs to 16 residues. V was clipped by 5 bases and J by 3 bases; unmatched bases: 10. The germline CDR1 and CDR2 sequences are WSHSY and SAAADI. CDR3 sequence reads: CASSSRDREFDYGYTF. In nucleotides, the CDR3 is TGCGCCAGCAGTAGCCGGGACAGGGAATTCGACTATGGCTACACCTTC.

This clone was counted only a few times. The V gene is TRBV27, the J gene TRBJ1-6, with D hard to call. The CDR3 is 13 amino acids. Trimming took off 10 bases at V and 10 bases at J, with 17 bases between the two ends. CDR1 and CDR2 from the germline V gene are MNHEY and SMNVEV (reference sequence). The CDR3 DNA is TGTGCCACCCTGCATGAGGGTCGGTCACCCCTCCACTTT. Its protein is CATLHEGRSPLHF.

This chain links TRBV10-3 with TRBJ2-5; tentative D call: TRBD1 (5 bases). With 2 bases removed from V and 4 bases from J, the gap between germline ends came to 11 bases. The CDR3 length is 14 residues. CDR1 and CDR2 from the germline V gene are ENHRY and SYGVKD. This chain's CDR3 is CAISEQGRRETQYF. In nucleotides, the CDR3 is TGTGCCATCAGTGAGCAGGGAAGGAGAGAGACCCAGTACTTC.

The chain uses TRBV7-4 and TRBJ2-7, with D possibly being TRBD1 (6 bases). This CDR3 comprises 16 residues. Germline V gene data show CDR1 as SGHVT and CDR2 as SQSDAQ. Trimming stripped 3 bases from V and 3 bases from J, with 18 bases between. The CDR3, as DNA: TGTGCCAGCAGCTTCCCTGCCCGGACAGAATACTACGAGCAGTACTTC. Encoded protein: CASSFPARTEYYEQYF.

This clone was counted a few times. For the CDR3, the DNA is TGTGCCAGTAGTACCTCGTTATCCGTGGCACCAACCGGGGAGCTGTTTTTT. The encoded protein is CASSTSLSVAPTGELFF. This chain joins TRBV19 and TRBJ2-2; D gene unclear. V lost 4 bases, J lost 5 bases, and 20 bases lay in between. This CDR3 region has 17 residues. The germline V gene encodes CDR1 LNHDA and CDR2 SQIVND (reference sequence).

This clone was detected once. The CDR3 region has the DNA TGTGCCAGCAGTTACACAGATACAGGGGGCGCAGGTGAAGCTTTCTTT. Translated: CASSYTDTGGAGEAFF. V usage is TRBV6-5 and J usage is TRBJ1-1; 9 positions match TRBD1. The germline V gene has CDR1 MNHEY and CDR2 SVGAGI. This CDR3 comprises 16 residues. V lost 2 bases and J lost 7; bases outside the gene matches: 11.

This chain connects TRBV7-2 to TRBJ2-1, with a possible D match to TRBD1 (5 bases). This CDR3 is built from 16 residues. Germline V gene sequence: CDR1 SGHTA, CDR2 FQGNSA. Trimming cost V 2 bases and J 3 bases, with 14 bases left between them. The CDR3 DNA follows: TGTGCCAGCAGCTTAAGTTGGCAGGGTAACTACAATGAGCAGTTCTTC. This codes for CASSLSWQGNYNEQFF.

V and J are TRBV15 and TRBJ2-5; possibly TRBD1 for D (5 bases). CDR3 length: 15 amino acids. With 0 bases removed from V and 1 base from J, the gap between germline ends came to 9 bases. Germline loops: CDR1 LNHNV, CDR2 YYDKDF (reference sequence). Here the CDR3 DNA reads TGTGCCACCAGCAGAGACCCCCAGGGCCAAGAGACCCAGTACTTC. This codes for CATSRDPQGQETQYF.

This rearrangement joins TRBV7-9 to TRBJ1-5, with D uncertain. Trimming took off 4 bases at V and 4 bases at J, with 8 bases between the two ends. The CDR3 has 13 amino acids. The V gene's germline CDR1 is SEHNR and CDR2 FQNEAQ (reference sequence). CDR3 sequence (DNA): TGTGCCAGCAGCTACAGTCAGAATCAGCCCCAGCATTTT. The encoded protein is CASSYSQNQPQHF.

The chain recombines TRBV14 with TRBJ1-2; weak D call: TRBD1 (5 bases). The CDR3 is 13 amino acids. Per the germline V gene, CDR1 is SGHDN and CDR2 is FVKESK. Trimming cost V 3 bases and J 7 bases, with 12 bases left between them. DNA of the CDR3: TGTGCCAGCAGCCACGCCCTGCAGGGTGGCTACACCTTC. As protein: CASSHALQGGYTF.